The 9 T cell receptor beta chains reported below all come from one sample, sequenced in a study of CD8 T cells in ankylosing spondylitis. Study-level results: A motif of roughly eight highly homologous TCR beta variants was seen as apparently characteristic of ankylosing spondylitis blood.

From the 5' RACE reads, TCRdb called clonotypes with MiXCR, one entry per CDR3 protein. Here the sample spans fewer than 750,000 distinct CDR3 sequences, roughly 20% being singletons. Antigen specificity for these receptors is unknown. The sample taken for sequencing was blood, either unsorted or a sorted T cell fraction (not recorded which). The receptor source for this set is a male donor with ankylosing spondylitis.

This clonotype was seen ten or more times. The rearrangement joins TRBV28 to TRBJ2-7; D is perhaps TRBD1 or TRBD2 (5 bases each). The V end lost 5 bases, the J end lost 3 bases, and 8 bases lay between the germline ends. There are 12 residues in the CDR3. In germline, CDR1 is MDHEN, CDR2 SYDVKM. CDR3 amino acids: CASSGDLYEQYF. The CDR3 nucleotides are TGTGCCAGCAGTGGGGACCTCTACGAGCAGTACTTC.

In its sample, this clonotype was seen many times. This rearrangement joins TRBV24-1 to TRBJ2-3, with a possible D match to TRBD2 (6 bases). The CDR3 contains 12 residues. CDR1 and CDR2 from the germline V gene are KGHDR and SFDVKD. V was clipped by 10 bases and J by 6 bases, with 13 bases between them. The CDR3: CATAGLSDTQYF. The CDR3 DNA sequence: TGTGCCACAGCGGGCCTCTCGGATACGCAGTATTTT.

The V call is TRBV12-3 or TRBV12-4, the J call TRBJ1-2; 9 nucleotides line up with TRBD1. The CDR3 is made up of 14 amino acids. With 6 bases clipped from V and 6 bases from J, the junction kept 8 bases outside the gene matches. The CDR3 region has the DNA TGTGCCAGCAGCCCCAACAGGGACAGGGATGGCTACACCTTC. As protein: CASSPNRDRDGYTF.

The J gene is TRBJ2-5, the V gene TRBV4-1; 8 bases are a match to TRBD2. Germline loops: CDR1 MGHRA, CDR2 YSYEKL. V trimming: 4 bases; J trimming: 4 bases; junction bases outside the gene matches: 11. The CDR3 has 16 amino acids. The CDR3 is CASSPEPGLVLETQYF. CDR3 nucleotide sequence: TGCGCCAGCAGCCCGGAACCGGGACTAGTACTAGAGACCCAGTACTTC.

This clonotype was counted at least ten times. One end of the junction varies from germline; a read error may be responsible. The chain is built from TRBV12-3 or TRBV12-4 and TRBJ1-5, with a weak D call TRBD1 (5 bases). The length of the CDR3 is 14 residues. CDR3 coding DNA: TGCGCCAGCAGCTTGGGGGGGGGCAATCAGCCCCAGCATTTT. Translated, it gives CASSLGGGNQPQHF.

This chain joins TRBV20-1 and TRBJ2-7, with D possibly TRBD2 on 5 matching bases. This CDR3 region has 12 residues. Germline CDR1 is DFQATT and CDR2 is SNEGSKA (reference sequence). Trimming cost V 6 bases and J 2 bases, with 11 bases left between them. CDR3 DNA sequence: TGCAGTGCCAGTGGACTGACCTACGAGCAGTACTTC. This codes for CSASGLTYEQYF.

The gene calls are TRBV5-1 and TRBJ2-3, with 12 bases that match TRBD2. V lost 2 bases and J lost 4; bases outside the gene matches: 2. Germline-derived CDR1 and CDR2 are SGHRS and YFSETQ. The CDR3 has 15 residues. CDR3 loop: CASSLPSGGADTQYF. DNA for the CDR3: TGCGCCAGCAGCTTACCTAGCGGGGGGGCAGATACGCAGTATTTT.

This clonotype appeared a few times. This chain connects TRBV29-1 to TRBJ2-7; 8 nucleotides agree with TRBD1. V was clipped by 6 bases and J by 5 bases; unmatched bases: 9. CDR1 is SQVTM, CDR2 ANQGSEA, per germline. The CDR3 sequence is 13 residues long. This chain's CDR3 is CSVQPGQVDEQYF. CDR3 in DNA: TGCAGCGTCCAACCGGGACAGGTAGACGAGCAGTACTTC.

V is TRBV27 and J is TRBJ2-1, with D tentatively TRBD1 (6 bases). The germline V gene has CDR1 MNHEY and CDR2 SMNVEV (reference sequence). The CDR3 length is 14 residues. V was shortened by 0 bases and J by 6 bases, with 9 bases between the two germline ends. The CDR3 loop reads CASSLSGHINEQFF. CDR3 nucleotide sequence: TGTGCCAGCAGTTTATCGGGACACATCAATGAGCAGTTCTTC.